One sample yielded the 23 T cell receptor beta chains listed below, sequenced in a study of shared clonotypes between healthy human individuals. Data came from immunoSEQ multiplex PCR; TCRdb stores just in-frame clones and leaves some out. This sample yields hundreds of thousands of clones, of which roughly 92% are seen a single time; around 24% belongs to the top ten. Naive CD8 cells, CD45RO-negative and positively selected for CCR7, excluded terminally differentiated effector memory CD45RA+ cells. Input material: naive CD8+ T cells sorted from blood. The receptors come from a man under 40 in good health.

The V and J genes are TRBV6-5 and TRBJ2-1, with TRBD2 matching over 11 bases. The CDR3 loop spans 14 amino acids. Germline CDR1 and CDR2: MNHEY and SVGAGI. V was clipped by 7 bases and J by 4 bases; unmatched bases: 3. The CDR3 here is CASTLAGGYNEQFF. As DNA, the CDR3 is TGTGCCAGCACTCTAGCGGGAGGTTACAATGAGCAGTTCTTC.

The CDR3 reads CASSLRRDTSYEQYF. The CDR3 DNA is TGTGCCAGCAGTTTAAGACGGGACACCTCCTACGAGCAGTACTTC. The chain has TRBV28 and TRBJ2-7; possible D gene TRBD1, 6 bases. V was shortened by 2 bases and J by 0 bases, with 11 bases between the two germline ends. This CDR3 region has 15 residues. Germline V gives CDR1 MDHEN, CDR2 SYDVKM.

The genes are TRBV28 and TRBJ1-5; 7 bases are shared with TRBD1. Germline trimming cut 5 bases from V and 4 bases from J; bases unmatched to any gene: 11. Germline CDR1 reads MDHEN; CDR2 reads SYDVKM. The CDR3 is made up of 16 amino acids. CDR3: CASSQRTGRGNQPQHF. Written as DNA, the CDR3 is TGTGCCAGCAGTCAAAGGACAGGAAGGGGGAATCAGCCCCAGCATTTT.

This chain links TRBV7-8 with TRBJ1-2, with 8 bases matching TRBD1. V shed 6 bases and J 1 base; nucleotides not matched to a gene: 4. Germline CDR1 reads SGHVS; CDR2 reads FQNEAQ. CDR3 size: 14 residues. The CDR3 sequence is CASSGTGVNYGYTF. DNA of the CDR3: TGTGCCAGCAGTGGGACAGGAGTTAACTATGGCTACACCTTC.

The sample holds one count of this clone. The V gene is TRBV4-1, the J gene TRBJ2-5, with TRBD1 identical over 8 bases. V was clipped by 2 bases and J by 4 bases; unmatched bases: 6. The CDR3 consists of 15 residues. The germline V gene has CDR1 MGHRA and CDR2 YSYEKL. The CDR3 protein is CASSQSSTGAETQYF. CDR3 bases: TGCGCCAGCAGCCAATCGTCGACAGGGGCAGAGACCCAGTACTTC.

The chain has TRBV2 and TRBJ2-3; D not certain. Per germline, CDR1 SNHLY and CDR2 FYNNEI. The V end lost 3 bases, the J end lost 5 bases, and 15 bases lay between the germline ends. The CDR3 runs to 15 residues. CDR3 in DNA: TGTGCCAGCAGTGACGGCCTGACAAACGGAGATACGCAGTATTTT. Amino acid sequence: CASSDGLTNGDTQYF.

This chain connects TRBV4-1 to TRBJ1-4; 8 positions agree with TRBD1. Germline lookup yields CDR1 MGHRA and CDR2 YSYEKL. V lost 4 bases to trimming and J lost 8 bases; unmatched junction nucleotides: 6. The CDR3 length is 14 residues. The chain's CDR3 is CASSRGQGREKLFF. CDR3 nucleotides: TGCGCCAGCAGCCGAGGACAGGGAAGGGAAAAACTGTTTTTT.

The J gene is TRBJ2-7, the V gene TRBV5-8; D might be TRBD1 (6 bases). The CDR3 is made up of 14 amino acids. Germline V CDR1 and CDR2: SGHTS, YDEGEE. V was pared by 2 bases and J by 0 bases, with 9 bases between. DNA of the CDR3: TGTGCCAGCAGCTTACGGGACAACTCCTACGAGCAGTACTTC. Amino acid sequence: CASSLRDNSYEQYF.

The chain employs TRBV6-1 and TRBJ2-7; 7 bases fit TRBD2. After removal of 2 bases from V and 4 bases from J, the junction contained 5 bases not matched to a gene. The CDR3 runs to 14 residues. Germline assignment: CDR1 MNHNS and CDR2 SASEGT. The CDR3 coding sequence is TGTGCCAGCAGTGAATGGGGGACTACTTACGAGCAGTACTTC. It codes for CASSEWGTTYEQYF.

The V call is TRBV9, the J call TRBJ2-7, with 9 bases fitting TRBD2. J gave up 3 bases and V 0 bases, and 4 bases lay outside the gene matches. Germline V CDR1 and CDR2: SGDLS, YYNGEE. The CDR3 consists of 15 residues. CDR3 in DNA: TGTGCCAGCAGCGTAGTCGGGACTAGCAACTACGAGCAGTACTTC. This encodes CASSVVGTSNYEQYF.

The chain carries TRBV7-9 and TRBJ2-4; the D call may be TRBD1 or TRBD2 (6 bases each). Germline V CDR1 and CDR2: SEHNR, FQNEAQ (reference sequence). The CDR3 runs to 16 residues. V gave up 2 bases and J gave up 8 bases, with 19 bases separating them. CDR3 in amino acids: CASSLSVGAGSYIQYF. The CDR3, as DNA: TGTGCCAGCAGCTTAAGTGTGGGGGCGGGATCCTACATTCAGTACTTC.

The CDR3 DNA is TGTGCCAGCAGCTACCGGGAACGTGACGAGCAGTACTTC. Translation: CASSYRERDEQYF. The chain joins TRBV13 to TRBJ2-7; a possible D gene is TRBD2 (5 bases). V was shortened by 4 bases and J by 5 bases, with 12 bases between the two germline ends. The germline V gene encodes CDR1 PRHDT and CDR2 FYEKMQ (reference sequence). The length of the CDR3 is 13 residues.

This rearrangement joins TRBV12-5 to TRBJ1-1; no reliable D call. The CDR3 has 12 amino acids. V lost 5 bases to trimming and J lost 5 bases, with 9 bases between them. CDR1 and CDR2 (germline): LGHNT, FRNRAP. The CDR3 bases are TGTGCTAGTGGTCAACGAGGGACTGAAGCTTTCTTT. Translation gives CASGQRGTEAFF.

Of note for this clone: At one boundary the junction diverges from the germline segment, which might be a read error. The CDR3 sequence is CASSALDRYVQYF. CDR3 nucleotide sequence: TGTGCCAGCAGCGCACTTGACCGCTACGTGCAGTACTTC. The chain has TRBV11-2 and TRBJ2-7; D gene uncertain. This CDR3 region has 13 residues. Per germline, CDR1 SGHAT and CDR2 FQNNGV.

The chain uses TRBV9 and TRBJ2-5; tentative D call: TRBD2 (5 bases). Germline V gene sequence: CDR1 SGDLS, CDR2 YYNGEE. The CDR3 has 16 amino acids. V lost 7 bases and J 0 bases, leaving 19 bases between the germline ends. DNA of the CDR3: TGTGCCAGCGCCCCTGCGGGCGATGAGTACCAAGAGACCCAGTACTTC. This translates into CASAPAGDEYQETQYF.

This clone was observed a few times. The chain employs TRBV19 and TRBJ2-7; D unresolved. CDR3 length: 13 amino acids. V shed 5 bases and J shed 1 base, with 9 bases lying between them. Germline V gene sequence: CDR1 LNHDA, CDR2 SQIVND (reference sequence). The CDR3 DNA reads TGTGCCAGTAGTGCGGACGGATCCTACGAGCAGTACTTC. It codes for CASSADGSYEQYF.

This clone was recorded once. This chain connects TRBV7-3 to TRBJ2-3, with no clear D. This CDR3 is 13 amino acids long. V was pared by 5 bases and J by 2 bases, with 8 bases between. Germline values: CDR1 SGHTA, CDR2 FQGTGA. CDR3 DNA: TGTGCCAGCAGCCTGCAAACCACAGATACGCAGTATTTT. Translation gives CASSLQTTDTQYF.

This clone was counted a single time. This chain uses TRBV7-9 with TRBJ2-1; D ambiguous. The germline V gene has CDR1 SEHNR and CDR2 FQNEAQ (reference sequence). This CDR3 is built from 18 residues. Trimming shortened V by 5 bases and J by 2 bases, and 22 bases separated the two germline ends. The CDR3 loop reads CASSQNSLPRGTYNEQFF. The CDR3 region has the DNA TGTGCCAGCAGCCAAAACTCGTTGCCTAGAGGAACCTACAATGAGCAGTTCTTC.

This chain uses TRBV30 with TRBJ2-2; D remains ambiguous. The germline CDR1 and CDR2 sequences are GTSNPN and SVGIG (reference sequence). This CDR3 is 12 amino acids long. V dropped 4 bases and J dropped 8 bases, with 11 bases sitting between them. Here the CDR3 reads CAWTAAVGELFF. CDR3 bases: TGTGCCTGGACCGCCGCGGTAGGGGAGCTGTTTTTT.

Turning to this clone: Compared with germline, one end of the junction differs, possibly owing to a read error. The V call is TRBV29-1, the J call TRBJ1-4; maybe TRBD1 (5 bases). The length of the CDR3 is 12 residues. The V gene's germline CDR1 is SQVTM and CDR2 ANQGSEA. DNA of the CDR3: TGCAGCGTTGAAGGGGGGGATGAAAGACTGTTTTTT. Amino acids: CSVEGGDERLFF.

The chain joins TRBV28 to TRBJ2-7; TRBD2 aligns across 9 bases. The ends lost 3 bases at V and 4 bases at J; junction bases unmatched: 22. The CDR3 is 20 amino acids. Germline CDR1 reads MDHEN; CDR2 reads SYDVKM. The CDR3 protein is CASSFTLHALGGRAGYEQYF. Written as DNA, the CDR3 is TGTGCCAGCAGTTTTACACTACATGCCCTTGGCGGGAGGGCCGGATACGAGCAGTACTTC.

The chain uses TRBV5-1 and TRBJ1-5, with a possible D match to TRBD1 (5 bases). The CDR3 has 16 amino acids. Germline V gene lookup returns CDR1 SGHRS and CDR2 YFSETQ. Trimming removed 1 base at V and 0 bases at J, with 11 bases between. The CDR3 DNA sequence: TGCGCCAGCAGCTTGTGGGACGGGTATAGCAATCAGCCCCAGCATTTT. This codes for CASSLWDGYSNQPQHF. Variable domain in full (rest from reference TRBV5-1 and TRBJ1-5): KAGVTQTPRYLIKTRGQQVTLSCSPISGHRSVSWYQQTPGQGLQFLFEYFSETQRNKGNFPGRFSGRQFSNSRSEMNVSTLELGDSALYLCASSLWDGYSNQPQHFGDGTRLSIL.

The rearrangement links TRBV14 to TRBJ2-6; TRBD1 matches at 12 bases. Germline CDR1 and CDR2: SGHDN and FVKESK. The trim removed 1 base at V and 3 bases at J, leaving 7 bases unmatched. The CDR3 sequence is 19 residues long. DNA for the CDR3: TGTGCCAGCAGCCAAGTTTTTGGGACAGGGGGCTTTGGGGCCAACGTCCTGACTTTC. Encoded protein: CASSQVFGTGGFGANVLTF.